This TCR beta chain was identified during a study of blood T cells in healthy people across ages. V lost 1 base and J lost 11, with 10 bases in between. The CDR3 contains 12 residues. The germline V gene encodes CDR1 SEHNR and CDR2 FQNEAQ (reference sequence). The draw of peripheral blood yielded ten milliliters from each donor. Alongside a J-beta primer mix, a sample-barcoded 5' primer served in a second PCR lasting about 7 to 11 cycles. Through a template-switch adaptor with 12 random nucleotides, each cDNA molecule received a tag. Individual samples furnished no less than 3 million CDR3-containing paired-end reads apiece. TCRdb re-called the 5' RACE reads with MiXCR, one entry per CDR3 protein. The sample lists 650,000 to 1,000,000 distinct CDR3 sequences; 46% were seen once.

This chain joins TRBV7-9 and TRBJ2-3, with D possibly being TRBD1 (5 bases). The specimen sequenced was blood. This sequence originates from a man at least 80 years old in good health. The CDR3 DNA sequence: TGTGCCAGCAGCTTAGGGCCCGGACAGCAGTATTTT. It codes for CASSLGPGQQYF.